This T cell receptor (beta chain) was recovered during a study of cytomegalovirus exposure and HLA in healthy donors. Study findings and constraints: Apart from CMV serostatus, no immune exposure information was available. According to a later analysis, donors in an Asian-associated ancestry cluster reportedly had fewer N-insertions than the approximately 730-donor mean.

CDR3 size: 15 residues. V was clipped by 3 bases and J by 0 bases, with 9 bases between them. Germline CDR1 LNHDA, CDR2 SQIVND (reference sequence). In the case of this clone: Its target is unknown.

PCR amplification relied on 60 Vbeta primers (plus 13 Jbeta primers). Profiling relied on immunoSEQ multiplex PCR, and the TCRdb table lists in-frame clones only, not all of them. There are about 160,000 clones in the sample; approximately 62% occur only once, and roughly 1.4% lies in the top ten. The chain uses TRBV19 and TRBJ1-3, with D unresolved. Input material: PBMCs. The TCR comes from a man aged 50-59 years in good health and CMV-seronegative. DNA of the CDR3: TGTGCCAGTAGTATTTTGGCAGGCTCTGGAAACACCATATATTTT. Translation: CASSILAGSGNTIYF.